Below are 28 T cell receptor beta chains sequenced from a single sample in a study of blood T cell repertoires in COVID-19 (dated by TCRdb to about 2020). Preparation of the library involved the immunoSEQ multiplex PCR assay. The table comes from immuneACCESS by way of TCRdb, which keeps in-frame sequences with V and J called. Part of the clones is missing from these tables; in studies checked, under half for an unresolved V gene and the rest for unknown reasons. The sample table holds around 340,000 clones, of which less than 90% were seen once. Under 8.5% of the sample goes to the ten largest clones. The material sequenced was peripheral blood. Receptors were obtained from a woman in her sixties or seventies with COVID-19, enrolled during active disease.

This clone was recorded only once. The genes are TRBV3-1 (or the pseudogene TRBV3-2) and TRBJ2-1; a possible D gene is TRBD2 (7 bases). The CDR3 is made up of 14 amino acids. Deletions cut 8 bases from V and 8 bases from J, with 19 bases between. Germline V gives CDR1 LGHDT, CDR2 YNNKEL (reference sequence). The CDR3 bases are TGTGCCAGCGGCCCACCGCAGGGGAGGGATGAGCAGTTCTTC. Translated: CASGPPQGRDEQFF.

Only one count was recorded for this clone. The chain has TRBV11-2 and TRBJ2-2, with a tentative D call TRBD1 (5 bases). Germline V gives CDR1 SGHAT, CDR2 FQNNGV. The CDR3 length is 18 residues. V gave up 2 bases and J gave up 4 bases, with 20 bases separating them. CDR3 sequence: CASSLRARQGGFTGELFF. The CDR3 bases are TGTGCCAGCAGCTTAAGGGCGAGGCAGGGCGGCTTCACCGGGGAGCTGTTTTTT. Supplemented by reference TRBV11-2 and TRBJ2-2, the full variable domain reads EAGVAQSPRYKIIEKRQSVAFWCNPISGHATLYWYQQILGQGPKLLIQFQNNGVVDDSQLPKDRFSAERLKGVDSTLKIQPAKLEDSAVYLCASSLRARQGGFTGELFFGEGSRLTVL.

CDR3 region: CASSYGGGPGEQFF. The DNA for the CDR3 is TGTGCCAGCAGTTATGGGGGGGGGCCGGGTGAGCAGTTCTTC. V gene TRBV6-5 combines with J gene TRBJ2-1; weak D call: TRBD2 (7 bases). Deletions cut 3 bases from V and 9 bases from J, with 15 bases between. The CDR3 loop spans 14 amino acids. Germline V lookup: CDR1 MNHEY, CDR2 SVGAGI.

J is TRBJ2-1 and V is TRBV4-2; 9 bases match TRBD1. Germline trimming cut 3 bases from V and 7 bases from J; bases unmatched to any gene: 4. This CDR3 comprises 14 residues. Germline V gene sequence: CDR1 LGHNA, CDR2 YNFKEQ. In DNA, the CDR3 is TGTGCCAGCAGCCACCCGGACAGGGGAAATGAGCAGTTCTTC. It encodes CASSHPDRGNEQFF.

This chain links TRBV3-1 (or the pseudogene TRBV3-2) with TRBJ2-7; 11 bases map to TRBD1. This CDR3 has 17 residues. Germline-derived CDR1 and CDR2 are LGHDT and YNNKEL (reference sequence). V shed 0 bases, J shed 3 bases, and the junction held 7 bases outside the gene matches. CDR3 sequence reads: CASSQDRGTGGIYEQYF. CDR3 nucleotides: TGTGCCAGCAGCCAAGATCGGGGGACAGGGGGAATCTACGAGCAGTACTTC.

The chain has TRBV18 and TRBJ1-1; 9 positions match TRBD1. The CDR3 totals 15 residues. V shed 1 base, J shed 4 bases, and the junction held 4 bases outside the gene matches. In germline, CDR1 is KGHSH, CDR2 LQKENI. CDR3 bases: TGTGCCAGCTCACCACAAGGACAGGGGCCCACTGAAGCTTTCTTT. Its protein is CASSPQGQGPTEAFF.

The chain couples TRBV20-1 to TRBJ2-4; D may match TRBD1 or TRBD2 (6 bases each). The germline CDR1 and CDR2 sequences are DFQATT and SNEGSKA (reference sequence). Trimming took off 3 bases at V and 8 bases at J, with 14 bases between the two ends. The CDR3 is 13 amino acids. CDR3 DNA sequence: TGCAGTGCTAGTGGGGGCCCGGGAGACATTCAGTACTTC. This sequence encodes CSASGGPGDIQYF.

This clone was counted at least ten times. This chain uses TRBV10-2 with TRBJ1-2; possible D gene TRBD1, 6 bases. The germline V gene has CDR1 WSHSY and CDR2 SAAADI. This CDR3 is built from 13 residues. Trimming removed 2 bases from V and 8 bases from J, with 12 bases in between. Here the CDR3 DNA reads TGCGCCAGCAGTGAGACAAGGACAGAAGGCTACACCTTC. Amino acid sequence: CASSETRTEGYTF.

The V gene is TRBV5-4, the J gene TRBJ2-7; D possibly corresponds to TRBD2 (5 bases). This CDR3 is built from 14 residues. Germline V gene data show CDR1 as SGHNT and CDR2 as YYREEE (reference sequence). V was cut by 4 bases and J by 0 bases, with 11 bases left in between. CDR3 DNA sequence: TGTGCCAGCAGCCTGGACGGGGTCTCCTACGAGCAGTACTTC. Its protein is CASSLDGVSYEQYF.

The chain couples TRBV2 to TRBJ2-2; 7 nucleotides match TRBD2. After removal of 11 bases from V and 2 bases from J, the junction contained 8 bases not matched to a gene. The CDR3 sequence is 14 residues long. The germline CDR1 and CDR2 sequences are SNHLY and FYNNEI. The CDR3 coding sequence is TGTGCCCTCCGGGGGACTACAAACACCGGGGAGCTGTTTTTT. The encoded protein is CALRGTTNTGELFF. The whole variable domain, filled in from reference TRBV2 and TRBJ2-2, reads EPEVTQTPSHQVTQMGQEVILRCVPISNHLYFYWYRQILGQKVEFLVSFYNNEISEKSEIFDDQFSVERPDGSNFTLKIRSTKLEDSAMYFCALRGTTNTGELFFGEGSRLTVL.

The chain combines TRBV30 with TRBJ1-6; maybe TRBD1 (6 bases). Trimming stripped 0 bases from V and 3 bases from J, with 9 bases between. The CDR3 consists of 15 residues. Germline CDR1 and CDR2: GTSNPN and SVGIG (reference sequence). Here the CDR3 reads CAWSVTGNYNSPLHF. CDR3 DNA sequence: TGTGCCTGGAGTGTAACAGGGAACTATAATTCACCCCTCCACTTT.

The V call is TRBV25-1, the J call TRBJ2-3, with D uncertain. This CDR3 has 13 residues. CDR1 and CDR2 (germline): MGHDK, SYGVNS. The V gene lost 2 bases and the J gene lost 5 bases, with 8 bases spanning the gap. In DNA, the CDR3 is TGTGCCAGCAGTGAAATCGGCGGAGATACGCAGTATTTT. Translated: CASSEIGGDTQYF.

This chain links TRBV7-8 with TRBJ2-7; possible D gene TRBD1, 6 bases. Trimming stripped 2 bases from V and 0 bases from J, with 17 bases between. This CDR3 region has 17 residues. CDR1 is SGHVS, CDR2 FQNEAQ, per germline. CDR3 nucleotides: TGTGCCAGCAGCTTATCGAACAGGGCCCGCTTCTCCTACGAGCAGTACTTC. It translates to CASSLSNRARFSYEQYF.

The chain uses TRBV18 and TRBJ1-2; TRBD1 might be the D (5 bases). V was pared by 5 bases and J by 3 bases, with 25 bases between. The CDR3 sequence is 18 residues long. Germline V gives CDR1 KGHSH, CDR2 LQKENI. The CDR3 here is CASSGTPARRRGDYGYTF. The CDR3 DNA follows: TGTGCCAGCTCAGGAACCCCAGCGAGGAGGAGGGGAGACTATGGCTACACCTTC.

In this sample, this clone turned up a few times. The rearrangement joins TRBV12-5 to TRBJ1-1, with a possible D match to TRBD1 (6 bases). Trimming took off 1 base at V and 6 bases at J, with 9 bases between the two ends. The CDR3 runs to 13 residues. Germline lookup yields CDR1 LGHNT and CDR2 FRNRAP. The CDR3 spells CASGLAWTAEAFF. The DNA for the CDR3 is TGTGCTAGTGGTTTGGCTTGGACAGCTGAAGCTTTCTTT.

The chain combines TRBV4-2 with TRBJ1-2; D is unclear. This CDR3 has 15 amino acids. V was cut by 1 base and J by 5 bases, with 14 bases left in between. The germline CDR1 and CDR2 sequences are LGHNA and YNFKEQ. The chain's CDR3 is CASSQGYQAHYGYTF. CDR3 nucleotides: TGTGCCAGCAGCCAAGGGTACCAAGCCCATTATGGCTACACCTTC.

The chain couples TRBV30 to TRBJ2-2, with TRBD2 as a possible D gene (5 bases). V lost 4 bases and J 10 bases, leaving 7 bases between the germline ends. This CDR3 region has 10 residues. CDR1 and CDR2 (germline): GTSNPN, SVGIG (reference sequence). CDR3 in amino acids: CAWTGKELFF. The CDR3 nucleotides read TGTGCCTGGACCGGGAAGGAGCTGTTTTTT.

The CDR3 here is CASSSLANNEQFF. CDR3 nucleotides: TGTGCCAGCAGCTCACTAGCGAACAATGAGCAGTTCTTC. V usage is TRBV14 and J usage is TRBJ2-1, with TRBD2 matching over 7 bases. V trimming: 5 bases; J trimming: 5 bases; junction bases outside the gene matches: 3. The CDR3 totals 13 residues. Per germline, CDR1 SGHDN and CDR2 FVKESK.

In its sample, this clone was seen once. V is TRBV5-1 and J is TRBJ1-5; D ambiguous. Per the germline V gene, CDR1 is SGHRS and CDR2 is YFSETQ. The CDR3 loop spans 14 amino acids. V was trimmed by 4 bases and J by 0 bases, leaving 8 bases between them. CDR3 loop: CASSEGVSNQPQHF. The DNA of the CDR3 is TGCGCCAGCAGCGAAGGAGTTAGCAATCAGCCCCAGCATTTT.

A few counts support this clone. The V gene is TRBV6-1, the J gene TRBJ1-2; D is unclear. The CDR3 consists of 17 residues. Looked up from germline, CDR1 is MNHNS and CDR2 is SASEGT. V lost 3 bases to trimming and J lost 4 bases, with 21 bases between them. DNA for the CDR3: TGTGCCAGCAGTGAGACCCCATCAGGCATCCAAGGCTATGGCTACACCTTC. This translates into CASSETPSGIQGYGYTF.

This chain links TRBV7-6 with TRBJ2-7, with 15 bases identical to TRBD2. With 5 bases clipped from V and 2 bases from J, the junction kept 7 bases outside the gene matches. The CDR3 has 17 residues. CDR1 is SGHVS, CDR2 FNYEAQ, per germline. The CDR3 nucleotides are TGTGCCAGCAGCCGGGGACTAGCGGGGGGCCGGCCCTACGAGCAGTACTTC. Translation: CASSRGLAGGRPYEQYF. Full variable domain (remainder filled in from reference TRBV7-6 and TRBJ2-7): GAGVSQSPRYKVTKRGQDVALRCDPISGHVSLYWYRQALGQGPEFLTYFNYEAQQDKSGLPNDRFSAERPEGSISTLTIQRTEQRDSAMYRCASSRGLAGGRPYEQYFGPGTRLTVT.

The rearrangement links TRBV5-1 to TRBJ2-3; D unresolved. CDR3 length: 14 residues. The ends were cut back, 1 base at V and 1 base at J, with 7 bases in the middle. Per the germline V gene, CDR1 is SGHRS and CDR2 is YFSETQ. The CDR3 DNA is TGCGCCAGCAGCTTGCCAGGTCGCACAGATACGCAGTATTTT. Translated, it gives CASSLPGRTDTQYF.

The chain combines TRBV9 with TRBJ1-2; tentatively, D is TRBD1 (5 bases). Germline CDR1 and CDR2: SGDLS and YYNGEE. The CDR3 spans 14 residues. Trimming pared 4 bases from V and 6 bases from J, leaving 16 bases between. CDR3 sequence (DNA): TGTGCCAGCAGCCCGGGACTCTGGGGGGATGGCTACACCTTC. Its translation is CASSPGLWGDGYTF.

The chain has TRBV4-1 and TRBJ1-2; no clear D. V shed 0 bases and J shed 3 bases, with 14 bases lying between them. The germline V gene encodes CDR1 MGHRA and CDR2 YSYEKL. CDR3 size: 16 residues. CDR3 DNA sequence: TGCGCCAGCAGCCAAGATCTTACGGCCGGAGACTATGGCTACACCTTC. Its translation: CASSQDLTAGDYGYTF.

The J gene is TRBJ2-1, the V gene TRBV15, with D possibly being TRBD1 (5 bases). In germline, CDR1 is LNHNV, CDR2 YYDKDF (reference sequence). Trimming cost V 6 bases and J 8 bases, with 14 bases left between them. The CDR3 contains 13 residues. CDR3 sequence reads: CATRGLGHDEQFF. CDR3 nucleotide sequence: TGTGCCACCAGGGGTTTGGGGCACGATGAGCAGTTCTTC.

The chain is built from TRBV6-5 and TRBJ2-5, with 8 bases fitting TRBD2. CDR1 and CDR2 from the germline V gene are MNHEY and SVGAGI. Trimming removed 1 base from V and 8 bases from J; junction bases left unmatched: 6. This CDR3 has 14 amino acids. CDR3 coding DNA: TGTGCCAGCAGTTACTTCAGCGGGGGTGGTACCCAGTACTTC. Translating gives CASSYFSGGGTQYF.

The rearrangement uses TRBV7-8 and TRBJ1-2; TRBD1 agrees at 7 bases. The CDR3 is 20 amino acids. V shed 3 bases and J 5 bases; nucleotides not matched to a gene: 24. Germline V gives CDR1 SGHVS, CDR2 FQNEAQ. The CDR3 sequence is CASSFKLLTGSIEKFYGYTF. The CDR3 DNA is TGTGCCAGCAGCTTCAAACTCTTGACAGGGTCTATCGAAAAATTTTATGGCTACACCTTC.

The CDR3 region has the DNA TGTGCCAGCAGCAATGGACAGTATGCTCGGTACAATGAGCAGTTCTTC. It yields the protein CASSNGQYARYNEQFF. The chain has TRBV21-1 and TRBJ2-1; TRBD1 reflects the table's D call only, with no check against the DNA. TRBV21-1 is noted as a pseudogene. CDR3 size: 16 residues.